The 9 T cell receptor beta chains reported below all come from one sample, sequenced in a study of cytomegalovirus exposure and HLA in healthy donors. The PCR made use of 60 Vbeta and 13 Jbeta primers. Assay used: immunoSEQ multiplex PCR; TCRdb lists only in-frame clones, some missing. The profile shows about 64,000 clones, over 75% of them singletons. Sequencing was done on a sample of PBMCs. The origin of the receptors is a female donor in good health and CMV-seronegative.

This clone has only one observation. This rearrangement joins TRBV23-1 to TRBJ1-2; TRBD1 is a possible D gene (5 bases). TRBV23-1 is reported as an ORF; its role is uncertain. The V end was cut by 3 bases, the J end by 2 bases, with 25 bases between. The CDR3 contains 19 residues. CDR3 sequence reads: CASSQSREGTSPTNYGYTF. CDR3 in DNA: TGCGCCAGCAGTCAGTCCCGGGAGGGGACTTCCCCCACCAACTATGGCTACACCTTC.

The V and J genes are TRBV11-2 and TRBJ2-5; D is perhaps TRBD1 (5 bases). CDR1 SGHAT and CDR2 FQNNGV come from the germline V gene. Trimming cost V 5 bases and J 0 bases, with 7 bases left between them. This CDR3 comprises 13 residues. The CDR3 protein is CASSTDNQETQYF. In DNA, the CDR3 is TGTGCCAGCAGCACGGACAACCAAGAGACCCAGTACTTC.

The CDR3 coding sequence is TGTGCCAGTAGTCTCGGACAGGGCTTGATGAACACTGAAGCTTTCTTT. It encodes CASSLGQGLMNTEAFF. This sequence joins TRBV19 and TRBJ1-1; 8 nucleotides align to TRBD1. The CDR3 has 16 residues. Germline assignment: CDR1 LNHDA and CDR2 SQIVND (reference sequence). V lost 5 bases, J lost 0 bases, and 8 bases stayed unmatched.

The V gene is TRBV14, the J gene TRBJ1-1; D is ambiguous. Germline assignment: CDR1 SGHDN and CDR2 FVKESK. Trimming took off 3 bases at V and 0 bases at J, with 8 bases between the two ends. The CDR3 runs 14 residues. CDR3 region: CASSHEGMNTEAFF. Written as DNA, the CDR3 is TGTGCCAGCAGCCATGAGGGTATGAACACTGAAGCTTTCTTT. The entire variable domain, with the rest obtained from reference TRBV14 and TRBJ1-1, is as follows: EAGVTQFPSHSVIEKGQTVTLRCDPISGHDNLYWYRRVMGKEIKFLLHFVKESKQDESGMPNNRFLAERTGGTYSTLKVQPAELEDSGVYFCASSHEGMNTEAFFGQGTRLTVV.

This chain links TRBV19 with TRBJ1-1; 7 bases line up with TRBD1. The CDR3 totals 15 residues. Trimming at V came to 3 bases and at J to 5 bases, leaving 9 bases not matched to a gene. Germline values: CDR1 LNHDA, CDR2 SQIVND (reference sequence). In nucleotides, the CDR3 is TGTGCCAGTAGTATTACAGGGGTCCTTCGAACTGAAGCTTTCTTT. Translation gives CASSITGVLRTEAFF. Full variable domain (outside the CDR3, taken from reference TRBV19 and TRBJ1-1): DGGITQSPKYLFRKEGQNVTLSCEQNLNHDAMYWYRQDPGQGLRLIYYSQIVNDFQKGDIAEGYSVSREKKESFPLTVTSAQKNPTAFYLCASSITGVLRTEAFFGQGTRLTVV.

The rearrangement uses TRBV5-1 and TRBJ1-1; 8 positions agree with TRBD1. Germline-derived CDR1 and CDR2 are SGHRS and YFSETQ. The CDR3 extends over 14 amino acids. Trimming at V came to 3 bases and at J to 1 base, leaving 2 bases not matched to a gene. The DNA of the CDR3 is TGCGCCAGCAGCTCTCAGGGGGCGAACACTGAAGCTTTCTTT. This sequence encodes CASSSQGANTEAFF.

V is TRBV28 and J is TRBJ2-6; D gene ambiguous. Germline CDR1 reads MDHEN; CDR2 reads SYDVKM. V lost 1 base, J lost 0 bases, and 10 bases lay in between. The CDR3 spans 17 residues. The CDR3 DNA is TGTGCCAGCAGTTTATTTTCTACCTTCTCTGGGGCCAACGTCCTGACTTTC. Translated, it gives CASSLFSTFSGANVLTF.

The rearrangement links TRBV7-3 to TRBJ2-7; 7 nucleotides agree with TRBD2. The ends lost 5 bases at V and 4 bases at J; junction bases unmatched: 5. The CDR3 loop spans 13 amino acids. Germline CDR1 is SGHTA and CDR2 is FQGTGA. Written as DNA, the CDR3 is TGTGCCAGCAGCCTCCAGGGAGGGTACGAGCAGTACTTC. It encodes CASSLQGGYEQYF.

This sequence joins TRBV7-9 and TRBJ2-7, with D maybe TRBD1 (6 bases). The CDR3 extends over 14 amino acids. V lost 1 base to trimming and J lost 4 bases, with 11 bases between them. Germline CDR1 is SEHNR and CDR2 is FQNEAQ (reference sequence). This CDR3 reads CASSLEGVSYEQYF. As DNA, the CDR3 is TGTGCCAGCAGCTTAGAGGGGGTCAGTTACGAGCAGTACTTC.